Listed here are 17 T cell receptor beta chains from one sample, sequenced in a study of OX40 agonist ivuxolimab in advanced cancers. Some clones are missing from TCRdb's copy, which holds only in-frame ones; the method was immunoSEQ multiplex PCR. Seen here are about 46,000 clones, more than 70% observed once, and the top ten hold approximately 3.8%. This material consisted of CD4+ or CD8+ T cells sorted from blood, taken in a trial of the OX40 agonist ivuxolimab. All receptors come from an adult with an advanced solid tumor such as melanoma, head and neck, liver or kidney cancer.

The CDR3 nucleotides read TGTGCCAGCAGCCTCAAGTCGGGACAGGTTAACGGGGAGCTGTTTTTT. The encoded protein is CASSLKSGQVNGELFF. The gene calls are TRBV14 and TRBJ2-2; 8 bases fit TRBD1. This CDR3 is 16 amino acids long. The germline V gene encodes CDR1 SGHDN and CDR2 FVKESK. The ends lost 4 bases at V and 7 bases at J; junction bases unmatched: 11. The full variable domain, completed using reference TRBV14 and TRBJ2-2, is EAGVTQFPSHSVIEKGQTVTLRCDPISGHDNLYWYRRVMGKEIKFLLHFVKESKQDESGMPNNRFLAERTGGTYSTLKVQPAELEDSGVYFCASSLKSGQVNGELFFGEGSRLTVL.

This clone has a single count. V gene TRBV7-2 combines with J gene TRBJ1-2, with a possible D match to TRBD1 (6 bases). Per germline, CDR1 SGHTA and CDR2 FQGNSA. V dropped 5 bases and J dropped 8 bases, with 21 bases sitting between them. This CDR3 is built from 15 residues. The CDR3 is CASSPRTVGAGGYTF. CDR3 sequence (DNA): TGTGCCAGCAGCCCGAGGACAGTCGGGGCGGGCGGCTACACCTTC.

The chain joins TRBV30 to TRBJ1-5, with D uncertain. The germline V and J ends were trimmed by 0 bases and 6 bases, with 12 bases remaining between them. Per the germline V gene, CDR1 is GTSNPN and CDR2 is SVGIG (reference sequence). This CDR3 has 14 residues. CDR3 protein: CAWSVKGTAQPQHF. The CDR3 coding sequence is TGTGCCTGGAGTGTAAAGGGAACGGCTCAGCCCCAGCATTTT.

The rearrangement joins TRBV28 to TRBJ2-3; 12 bases are shared with TRBD2. Unmatched junction bases numbered 9, after V lost 6 bases and J lost 5 bases. The CDR3 is 16 amino acids. Germline values: CDR1 MDHEN, CDR2 SYDVKM. The CDR3 nucleotides read TGTGCCAGCAGCCCCTGGACTAGCGGGAAAAGAGATACGCAGTATTTT. Translated, it gives CASSPWTSGKRDTQYF.

The chain links TRBV28 to TRBJ2-6; 7 bases fit TRBD1. The J segment lost 0 bases and the V segment lost 7 bases, leaving 18 bases of the junction unmatched. CDR1 and CDR2 (germline): MDHEN, SYDVKM. The CDR3 extends over 20 amino acids. For the CDR3, the DNA is TGTGCCAGCACCTACTATTTAGCCGGGACAGCCCGCTCTGGGGCCAACGTCCTGACTTTC. Its protein is CASTYYLAGTARSGANVLTF.

CDR3 residues: CASDPGQGFNKEAFF. The CDR3 nucleotides read TGTGCCAGCGATCCGGGACAGGGATTTAATAAAGAAGCTTTCTTT. V is TRBV7-2 and J is TRBJ1-1, with 9 bases fitting TRBD1. V was clipped by 8 bases and J by 8 bases; unmatched bases: 15. CDR3 size: 15 residues. Per the germline V gene, CDR1 is SGHTA and CDR2 is FQGNSA.

The chain recombines TRBV27 with TRBJ1-4; D unresolved. Germline V gives CDR1 MNHEY, CDR2 SMNVEV (reference sequence). Between the trimmed V and J ends, which lost 0 bases and 3 bases, there was a span of 8 bases. CDR3 length: 15 amino acids. The CDR3 spells CASSLSWQPNEKLFF. The CDR3 nucleotides read TGTGCCAGCAGTTTATCGTGGCAGCCTAATGAAAAACTGTTTTTT.

The V and J genes are TRBV30 and TRBJ2-5, with 10 positions matching TRBD2. The CDR3 covers 13 residues. In germline, CDR1 is GTSNPN, CDR2 SVGIG (reference sequence). The junction had 5 bases not matched to a gene; V was cut back by 4 bases and J by 6 bases. CDR3 in amino acids: CAWTASGSQTQYF. The CDR3 DNA is TGTGCCTGGACAGCTAGCGGGAGTCAGACCCAGTACTTC.

This rearrangement joins TRBV28 to TRBJ1-5; a possible D gene is TRBD1 (6 bases). Germline V gene lookup returns CDR1 MDHEN and CDR2 SYDVKM. This CDR3 spans 14 amino acids. V lost 6 bases and J lost 5, with 14 bases in between. Here the CDR3 DNA reads TGTGCCAGCAGACTTACAGGGTTCTATCAGCCCCAGCATTTT. Its translation: CASRLTGFYQPQHF.

The genes are TRBV7-6 and TRBJ2-1; D is undetermined. Germline lookup yields CDR1 SGHVS and CDR2 FNYEAQ. The CDR3 totals 16 residues. V gave up 1 base and J gave up 5 bases, with 15 bases separating them. The CDR3 reads CASSLVGSRKNNEQFF. CDR3 coding DNA: TGTGCCAGCAGCTTAGTAGGTAGTCGTAAAAACAATGAGCAGTTCTTC. Based on the CDR3 plus reference TRBV7-6 and TRBJ2-1, the full variable domain is GAGVSQSPRYKVTKRGQDVALRCDPISGHVSLYWYRQALGQGPEFLTYFNYEAQQDKSGLPNDRFSAERPEGSISTLTIQRTEQRDSAMYRCASSLVGSRKNNEQFFGPGTRLTVL.

On this clone: The junction differs from germline at one of its ends, possibly a read error. The J gene is TRBJ2-3, the V gene TRBV29-1; 8 bases are shared with TRBD1. Germline CDR1 reads SQVTM; CDR2 reads ANQGSEA. CDR3 length: 13 residues. CDR3 in amino acids: CSLDRGAMDTQYF. The DNA of the CDR3 is TGCAGCCTTGACAGGGGAGCCATGGATACGCAGTATTTT.

V is TRBV5-6 and J is TRBJ2-4; possibly TRBD1 for D (6 bases). CDR1 SGHDT and CDR2 YYEEEE come from the germline V gene. The V end was cut by 5 bases, the J end by 1 base, with 16 bases between. The CDR3 loop spans 16 amino acids. The CDR3 reads CASRQTGLRAKNIQYF. As DNA, the CDR3 is TGTGCCAGCAGACAGACAGGCCTGAGGGCCAAAAACATTCAGTACTTC.

The J gene is TRBJ2-7, the V gene TRBV28; 10 bases align to TRBD1. Germline V gene sequence: CDR1 MDHEN, CDR2 SYDVKM. The V and J ends lost 7 bases and 4 bases, in that order; junction bases with no gene match: 4. CDR3 length: 13 amino acids. For the CDR3, the DNA is TGTGCCAGCACTCTGGACAGGGGGTACGAGCAGTACTTC. Translating gives CASTLDRGYEQYF.

This chain links TRBV18 with TRBJ1-1; D gene uncertain. Between the trimmed V and J ends, which lost 3 bases and 1 base, there was a span of 12 bases. CDR3 length: 15 amino acids. Germline V lookup: CDR1 KGHSH, CDR2 LQKENI. CDR3 residues: CASSPVVGPNTEAFF. CDR3 in DNA: TGTGCCAGCTCACCGGTGGTTGGTCCGAACACTGAAGCTTTCTTT. The complete variable domain, with remaining parts taken from reference TRBV18 and TRBJ1-1, reads NAGVMQNPRHLVRRRGQEARLRCSPMKGHSHVYWYRQLPEEGLKFMVYLQKENIIDESGMPKERFSAEFPKEGPSILRIQQVVRGDSAAYFCASSPVVGPNTEAFFGQGTRLTVV.

The V and J genes are TRBV9 and TRBJ1-1; D is uncertain. The CDR3 is 15 amino acids. V was cut by 4 bases and J by 1 base, with 14 bases left in between. Looked up from germline, CDR1 is SGDLS and CDR2 is YYNGEE. CDR3 residues: CASSPRGNKNTEAFF. Written as DNA, the CDR3 is TGTGCCAGCAGCCCCCGCGGAAACAAGAACACTGAAGCTTTCTTT. The full variable domain, with the rest looked up from reference TRBV9 and TRBJ1-1, is DSGVTQTPKHLITATGQRVTLRCSPRSGDLSVYWYQQSLDQGLQFLIQYYNGEERAKGNILERFSAQQFPDLHSELNLSSLELGDSALYFCASSPRGNKNTEAFFGQGTRLTVV.

The V gene is TRBV5-1, the J gene TRBJ2-5; 7 bases are a match to TRBD1. The CDR3 totals 15 residues. Germline V CDR1 and CDR2: SGHRS, YFSETQ. With 3 bases clipped from V and 5 bases from J, the junction kept 10 bases outside the gene matches. CDR3 bases: TGCGCCAGCAGCTCCGGGACAGCCTTGCGGGAGACCCAGTACTTC. Residues: CASSSGTALRETQYF.

This clone appeared once. The genes are TRBV5-6 and TRBJ1-1, with TRBD1 matching over 8 bases. The germline V gene encodes CDR1 SGHDT and CDR2 YYEEEE. There are 16 residues in the CDR3. J was trimmed by 5 bases and V by 4 bases; bases with no gene match: 13. This chain's CDR3 is CASSPNAGGVRTEAFF. DNA for the CDR3: TGTGCCAGCAGCCCAAACGCAGGGGGCGTGAGGACTGAAGCTTTCTTT.